A selection of T cell receptor beta chains follows, all from one sample in a study of T cells in Graves' hyperthyroidism and ophthalmopathy. TCRdb analysed the multiplex PCR reads with MiXCR anew, one entry per CDR3 protein. This table has 550,000 to 600,000 distinct CDR3 sequences, around 14% appearing once. The sample consisted of blood. The receptor source for this set is a woman between 18 and 30 years old with Graves' ophthalmopathy. CDR3s leave out the opening cysteine and the closing phenylalanine or tryptophan.

TRBV2,ASRRGGSYGYT
TRBV28,ASRTLGTGGYEQY
TRBV29-1,SVEELQQDRGHGYT
TRBV12-3/TRBV12-4,ASTLGGAGGQPQH
TRBV30,AWSRLDGTEAF
TRBV12-5,ASGLVPGRSNQPQH
TRBV2,ASRQGAETEAF
TRBV7-2,ASSLRGLGETQY
TRBV9,ASSVTQGAGDTQY
TRBV14,ASSQDKFGVHNEQF
TRBV12-3/TRBV12-4,ASSPRLAGSGELF
TRBV27,ASSSIPGPVYGYT
TRBV27,ASSLRTGSYEQY
TRBV27,ASSLAASNQPQH
TRBV6-2/TRBV6-3,ASSPSGQVQPQH
TRBV12-3/TRBV12-4,ASRWGAGVYETQY
TRBV4-1,ASSQDRAQNSYEQY
TRBV20-1,SARPTGTGELF
TRBV27,ASKTRDRAFEQY
TRBV12-3/TRBV12-4,ASSTPSGTKSYEQY
TRBV9,ASSARTGTGTMHEQF
TRBV7-8,ASRYGQGLDGYT
TRBV7-2,ASSARDIGTQY
TRBV7-3,ASSLTVRFMELKNNEQF
TRBV28,ASSPLGGPPQATDTQY
TRBV7-9,ASSLEKTQY
TRBV6-1,ASRPGLANTGELF
TRBV20-1,SAKSPGQETQY
TRBV27,ASSSLPRDSPLH
TRBV12-3/TRBV12-4,ASSTSSYNEQF
TRBV10-3,AIGQGENYGYT
TRBV5-5,ASSWGRINEQF
TRBV20-1,SARSQGAHEQY
TRBV3-1,DSSQWPLPAGNSPLH
TRBV6-1,ASGGTGAATQY
TRBV29-1,SVGGQTYEQY
TRBV30,AWKRGDGYT
TRBV20-1,SASTLAGLQETQY
TRBV28,ASSSPGGSLDTQY
TRBV28,ASSLPDMNTEAF
TRBV28,ASRGGGGGPYNEQF
TRBV9,ASSAPGQNNCGYT
TRBV12-3/TRBV12-4,ASIVGGFTGELF
TRBV19,ASRSNSGRANTGELF
TRBV5-1,ASSLGQGDGTDTQY
TRBV5-4,AGNDGGYEQY
TRBV4-3,ASSQELSRGEQPQH
TRBV2,ASSKQGAPGELF
TRBV6-1,ASREGPYGYT
TRBV3-1,ASSPYRSTEAF
TRBV6-1,ASSAALNNEQF
TRBV7-2,ASSFGPNTEAF
TRBV28,ASSLFDSGSRTRAIQY
TRBV20-1,SASDSGRVNEQF